This T cell receptor (beta chain) emerged from a study of T-cell reconstitution after alpha-beta-depleted transplantation in children. Study-level findings and limits: In some patients, recipient T cells and intrathymic progenitors surviving conditioning explained high day-60 diversity. At around two months after transplant, the alpha-beta T cells were reportedly derived from several hundred expanded clones that came from non-depleted graft cells. By one year post-transplant, T-cell counts and diversity largely arose from T cells that were newly produced.

Details on this clonotype: Its antigen is currently unknown.

For TCRbeta, the library was prepared with unique molecular identifiers. MiXCR, applied by TCRdb to the PCR reads, yields one record per CDR3 protein. The repertoire includes 500,000 to 650,000 distinct CDR3 sequences, roughly an eighth of them detected once, and approximately 14% sits in the top ten. The germline CDR1 and CDR2 sequences are MDHEN and SYDVKM. This CDR3 spans 16 amino acids. J lost 2 bases, V lost 5 bases, and 8 bases had no gene match. The V call is TRBV28, the J call TRBJ2-5; 10 bases fit TRBD2. Source: PBMCs, mostly from graft donor cells, taken 180 days after TCRalphabeta/CD19-depleted stem cell transplant. The clonotype comes from a female patient between 2 and 15 years old who had a stem cell transplant for aplastic anemia, so the T cells may come from the graft donor. The CDR3: CASSPRTSGSQETQYF. The CDR3 nucleotides read TGTGCCAGCAGTCCCCGGACTAGCGGTTCGCAAGAGACCCAGTACTTC.